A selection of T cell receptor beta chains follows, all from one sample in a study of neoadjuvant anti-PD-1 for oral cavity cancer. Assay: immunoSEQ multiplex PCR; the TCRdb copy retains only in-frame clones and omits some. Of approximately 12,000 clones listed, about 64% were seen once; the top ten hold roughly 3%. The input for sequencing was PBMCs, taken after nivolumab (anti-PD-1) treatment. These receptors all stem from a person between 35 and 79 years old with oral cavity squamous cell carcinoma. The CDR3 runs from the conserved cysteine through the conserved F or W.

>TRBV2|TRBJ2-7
CASRVEAGEQYF
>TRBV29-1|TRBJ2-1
CSVGGTASYNEQFF
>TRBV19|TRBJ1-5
CASKFGGESNQPQHF
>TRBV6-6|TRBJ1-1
CASSPSGTGNTEAFF
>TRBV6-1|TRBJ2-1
CASAEERNNEQFF
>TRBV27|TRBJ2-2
CASSQTPSAAGELFF
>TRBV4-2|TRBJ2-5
CASSQSGAQETQYF
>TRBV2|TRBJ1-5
CASSELTSGRGNQPQHF
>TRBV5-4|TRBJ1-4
CASGAATNEKLFF
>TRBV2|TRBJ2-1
CASSELSGSFDEQFF
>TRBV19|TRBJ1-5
CASNMDPGSNQPQHF
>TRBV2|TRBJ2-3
CASSEQGSTDTQYF
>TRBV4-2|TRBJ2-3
CASSQEGLSGRKSTDTQYF
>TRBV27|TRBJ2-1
CASTLLNGGRAYNEQFF
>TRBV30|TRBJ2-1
CAWSVVEQFF
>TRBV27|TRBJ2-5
CASSSRGLAGIQETQYF
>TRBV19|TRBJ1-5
CASSPGQRNQPQHF
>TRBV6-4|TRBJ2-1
CASSPFTGGEQFF
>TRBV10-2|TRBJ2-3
CASSDPSVSTDTQYF
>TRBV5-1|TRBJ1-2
CASRGEIFDYGYTF
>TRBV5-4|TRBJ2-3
CASSSTSGRTDTQYF
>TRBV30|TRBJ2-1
CAWSVRPPPTEQFF
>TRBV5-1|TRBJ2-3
CASSLATTTGGGDTQYF
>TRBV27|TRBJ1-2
CASSPSLNRDRGWINYGYTF
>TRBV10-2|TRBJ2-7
CASSFTGTAKTYEQYF
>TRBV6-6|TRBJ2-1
CASSYSRVYNEQFF
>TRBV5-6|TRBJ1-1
CASSSSTGTEAFF
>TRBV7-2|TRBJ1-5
CASSLVGAGGSNQPQHF
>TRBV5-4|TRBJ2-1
CASSYGTANYNEQFF
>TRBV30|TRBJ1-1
CAWEPTGNTEAFF
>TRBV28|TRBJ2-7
CASSLAFQREFYEQYF
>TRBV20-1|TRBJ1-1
CSAPRAIEAFF
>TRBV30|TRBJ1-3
CAWTLQDTIYF
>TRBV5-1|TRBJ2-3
CASSLVGESTDTQYF
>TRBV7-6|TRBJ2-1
CASSLAQERVHEQFF
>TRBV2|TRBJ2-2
CASSDSTRVSTGELFF
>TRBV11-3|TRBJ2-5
CASSHGETQYF
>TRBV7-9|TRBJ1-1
CASSLQGRSTEAFF
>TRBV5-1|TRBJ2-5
CASSLGGGGTVETQYF
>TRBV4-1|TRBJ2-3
CASSRGTSGTDTQYF
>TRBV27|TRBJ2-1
CASNLAGGDNEQFF